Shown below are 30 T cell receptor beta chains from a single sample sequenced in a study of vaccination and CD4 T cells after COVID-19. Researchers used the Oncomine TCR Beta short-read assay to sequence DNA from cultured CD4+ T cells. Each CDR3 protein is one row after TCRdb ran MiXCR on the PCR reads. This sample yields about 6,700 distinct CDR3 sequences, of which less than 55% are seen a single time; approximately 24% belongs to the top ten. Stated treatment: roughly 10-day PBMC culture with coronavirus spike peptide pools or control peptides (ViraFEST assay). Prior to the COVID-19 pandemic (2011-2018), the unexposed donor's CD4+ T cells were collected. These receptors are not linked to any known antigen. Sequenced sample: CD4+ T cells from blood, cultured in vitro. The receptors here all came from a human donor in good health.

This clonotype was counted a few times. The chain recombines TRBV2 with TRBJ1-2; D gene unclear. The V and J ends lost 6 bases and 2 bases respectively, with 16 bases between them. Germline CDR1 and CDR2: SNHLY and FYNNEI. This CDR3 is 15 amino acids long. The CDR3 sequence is CASRSLSRQNYGYTF. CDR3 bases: TGTGCCAGCAGGTCACTCTCAAGGCAGAACTATGGCTACACCTTC. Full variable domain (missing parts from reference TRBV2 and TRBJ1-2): EPEVTQTPSHQVTQMGQEVILRCVPISNHLYFYWYRQILGQKVEFLVSFYNNEISEKSEIFDDQFSVERPDGSNFTLKIRSTKLEDSAMYFCASRSLSRQNYGYTFGSGTRLTVV.

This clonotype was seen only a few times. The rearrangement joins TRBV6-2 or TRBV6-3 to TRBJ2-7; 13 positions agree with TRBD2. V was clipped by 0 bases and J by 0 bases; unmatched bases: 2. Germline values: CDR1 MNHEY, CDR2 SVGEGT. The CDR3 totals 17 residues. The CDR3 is CASSYSTSGGSSYEQYF. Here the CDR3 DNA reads TGTGCCAGCAGTTACTCGACTAGCGGGGGGAGCTCCTACGAGCAGTACTTC.

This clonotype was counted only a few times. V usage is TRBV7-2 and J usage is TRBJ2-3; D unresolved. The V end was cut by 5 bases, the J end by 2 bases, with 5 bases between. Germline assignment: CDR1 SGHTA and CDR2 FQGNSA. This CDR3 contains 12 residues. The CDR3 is CASSPVTDTQYF. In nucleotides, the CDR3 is TGTGCCAGCAGCCCGGTCACAGATACGCAGTATTTT.

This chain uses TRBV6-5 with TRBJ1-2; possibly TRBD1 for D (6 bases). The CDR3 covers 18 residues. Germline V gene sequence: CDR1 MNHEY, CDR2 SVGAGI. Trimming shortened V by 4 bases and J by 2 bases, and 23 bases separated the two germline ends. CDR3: CASSFTHGGLSANYGYTF. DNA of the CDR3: TGTGCCAGCAGTTTCACACACGGGGGGCTTTCCGCCAACTATGGCTACACCTTC.

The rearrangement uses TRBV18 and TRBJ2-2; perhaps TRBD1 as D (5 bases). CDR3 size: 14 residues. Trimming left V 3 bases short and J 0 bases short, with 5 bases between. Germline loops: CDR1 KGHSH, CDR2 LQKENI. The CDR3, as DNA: TGTGCCAGCTCACCGACAGCGAACACCGGGGAGCTGTTTTTT. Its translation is CASSPTANTGELFF.

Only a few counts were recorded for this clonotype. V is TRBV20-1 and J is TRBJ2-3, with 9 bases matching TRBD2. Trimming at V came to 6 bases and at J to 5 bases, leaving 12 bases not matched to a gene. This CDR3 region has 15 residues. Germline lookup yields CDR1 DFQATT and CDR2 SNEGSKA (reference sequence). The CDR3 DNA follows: TGCAGTGCCCCGAGTAGCGGGAGCCGTGGAGATACGCAGTATTTT. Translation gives CSAPSSGSRGDTQYF.

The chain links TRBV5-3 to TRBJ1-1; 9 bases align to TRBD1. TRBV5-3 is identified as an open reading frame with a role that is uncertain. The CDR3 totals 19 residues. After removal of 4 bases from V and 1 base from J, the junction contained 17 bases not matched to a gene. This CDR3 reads CARSNPGTGCTDWNTEAFF. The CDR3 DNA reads TGTGCCAGAAGCAACCCCGGGACAGGGTGTACCGATTGGAACACTGAAGCTTTCTTT.

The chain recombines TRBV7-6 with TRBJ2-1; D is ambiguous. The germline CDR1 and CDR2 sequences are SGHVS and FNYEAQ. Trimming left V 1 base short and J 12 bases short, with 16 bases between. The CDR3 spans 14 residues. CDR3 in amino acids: CASSLGFSDPRQFF. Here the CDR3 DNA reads TGTGCCAGCAGCTTAGGATTTTCGGACCCTAGGCAGTTCTTC.

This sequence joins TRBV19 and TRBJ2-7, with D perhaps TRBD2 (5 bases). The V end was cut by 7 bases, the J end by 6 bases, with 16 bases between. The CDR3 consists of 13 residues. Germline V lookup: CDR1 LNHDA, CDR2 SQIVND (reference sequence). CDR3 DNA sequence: TGTGCCAGTATGCACTCCGGAGGCAGCGAGCAGTACTTC. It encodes CASMHSGGSEQYF.

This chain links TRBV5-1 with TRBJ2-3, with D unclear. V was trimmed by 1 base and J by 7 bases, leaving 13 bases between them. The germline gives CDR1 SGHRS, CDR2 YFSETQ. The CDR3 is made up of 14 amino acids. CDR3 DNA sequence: TGCGCCAGCAGCTTGTTCACAGACCCTAATACGCAGTATTTT. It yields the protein CASSLFTDPNTQYF.

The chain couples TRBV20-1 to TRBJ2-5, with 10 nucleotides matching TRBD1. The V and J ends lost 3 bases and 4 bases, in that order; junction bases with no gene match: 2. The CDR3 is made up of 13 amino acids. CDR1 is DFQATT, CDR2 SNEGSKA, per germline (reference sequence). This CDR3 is CSARTGGVETQYF. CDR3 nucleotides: TGCAGTGCTAGGACAGGGGGCGTAGAGACCCAGTACTTC.

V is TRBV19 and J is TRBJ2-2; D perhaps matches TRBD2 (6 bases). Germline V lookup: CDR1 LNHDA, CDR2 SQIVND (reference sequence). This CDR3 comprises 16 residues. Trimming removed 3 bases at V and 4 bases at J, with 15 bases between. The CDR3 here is CASSISSSSATGELFF. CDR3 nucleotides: TGTGCCAGTAGTATCTCCTCCTCTAGCGCCACCGGGGAGCTGTTTTTT.

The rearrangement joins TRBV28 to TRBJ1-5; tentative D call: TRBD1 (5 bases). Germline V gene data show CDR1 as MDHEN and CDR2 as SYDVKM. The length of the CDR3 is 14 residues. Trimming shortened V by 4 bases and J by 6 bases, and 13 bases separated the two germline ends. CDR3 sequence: CASSSAAGFQPQHF. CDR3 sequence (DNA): TGTGCCAGCAGTTCGGCGGCAGGGTTTCAGCCCCAGCATTTT.

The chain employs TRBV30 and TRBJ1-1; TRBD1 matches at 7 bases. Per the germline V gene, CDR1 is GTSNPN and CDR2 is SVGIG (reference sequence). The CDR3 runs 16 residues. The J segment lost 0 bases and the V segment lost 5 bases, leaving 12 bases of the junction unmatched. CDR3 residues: CAWRPGQNFMNTEAFF. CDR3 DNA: TGTGCCTGGCGCCCGGGACAGAACTTTATGAACACTGAAGCTTTCTTT.

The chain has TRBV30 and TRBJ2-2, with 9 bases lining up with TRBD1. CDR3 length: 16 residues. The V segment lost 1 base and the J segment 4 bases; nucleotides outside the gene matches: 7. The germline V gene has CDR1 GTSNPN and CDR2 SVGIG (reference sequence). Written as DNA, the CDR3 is TGTGCCTGGAGTGGGGGACAGGGAAAGTTCACCGGGGAGCTGTTTTTT. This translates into CAWSGGQGKFTGELFF.

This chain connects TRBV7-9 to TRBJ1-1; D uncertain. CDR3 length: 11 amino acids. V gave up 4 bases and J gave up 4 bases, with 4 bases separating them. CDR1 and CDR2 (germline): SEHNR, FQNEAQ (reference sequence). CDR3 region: CASSYVTEAFF. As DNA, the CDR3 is TGTGCCAGCAGCTACGTCACTGAAGCTTTCTTT.

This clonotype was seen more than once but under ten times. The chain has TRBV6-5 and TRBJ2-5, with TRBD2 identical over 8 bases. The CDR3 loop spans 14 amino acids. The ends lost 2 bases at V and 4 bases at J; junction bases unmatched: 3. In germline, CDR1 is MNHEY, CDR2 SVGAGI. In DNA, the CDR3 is TGTGCCAGCAGTTACGACACTAGCGGAGAGACCCAGTACTTC. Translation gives CASSYDTSGETQYF.

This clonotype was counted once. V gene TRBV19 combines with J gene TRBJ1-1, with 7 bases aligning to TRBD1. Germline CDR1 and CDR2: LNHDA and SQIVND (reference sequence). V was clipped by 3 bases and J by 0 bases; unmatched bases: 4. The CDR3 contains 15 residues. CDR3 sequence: CASSMSGQLNTEAFF. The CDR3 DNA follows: TGTGCCAGTAGTATGTCGGGACAGTTGAACACTGAAGCTTTCTTT.

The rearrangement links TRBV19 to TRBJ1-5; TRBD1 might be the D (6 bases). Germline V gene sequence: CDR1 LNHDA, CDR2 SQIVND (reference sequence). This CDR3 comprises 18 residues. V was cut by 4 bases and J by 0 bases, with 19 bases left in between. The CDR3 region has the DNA TGTGCCAGTAGTACGGGACATACGGGAAGGCCTAGCAATCAGCCCCAGCATTTT. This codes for CASSTGHTGRPSNQPQHF.

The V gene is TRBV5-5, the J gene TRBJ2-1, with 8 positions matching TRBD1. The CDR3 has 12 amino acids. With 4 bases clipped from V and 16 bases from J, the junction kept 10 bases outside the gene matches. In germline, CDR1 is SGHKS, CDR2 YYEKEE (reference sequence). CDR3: CASSLGWDRLFF. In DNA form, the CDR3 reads TGTGCCAGCAGCCTCGGGTGGGACAGGTTATTCTTC. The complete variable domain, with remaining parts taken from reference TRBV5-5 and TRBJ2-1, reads DAGVTQSPTHLIKTRGQQVTLRCSPISGHKSVSWYQQVLGQGPQFIFQYYEKEERGRGNFPDRFSARQFPNYSSELNVNALLLGDSALYLCASSLGWDRLFFGPGTRLTVL.

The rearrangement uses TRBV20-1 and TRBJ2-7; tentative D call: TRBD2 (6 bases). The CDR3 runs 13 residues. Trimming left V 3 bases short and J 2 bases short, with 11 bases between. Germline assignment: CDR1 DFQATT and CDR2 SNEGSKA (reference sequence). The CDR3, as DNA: TGCAGTGCTAGTATCGGGGGTGCCTACGAGCAGTACTTC. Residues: CSASIGGAYEQYF.

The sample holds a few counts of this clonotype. This CDR3 is CASRSGGNPGANVLTF. For the CDR3, the DNA is TGTGCCAGTAGATCAGGGGGCAACCCCGGGGCCAACGTCCTGACTTTC. V usage is TRBV19 and J usage is TRBJ2-6, with 8 bases that match TRBD1. Germline assignment: CDR1 LNHDA and CDR2 SQIVND (reference sequence). The CDR3 spans 16 residues. With 6 bases clipped from V and 4 bases from J, the junction kept 8 bases outside the gene matches.

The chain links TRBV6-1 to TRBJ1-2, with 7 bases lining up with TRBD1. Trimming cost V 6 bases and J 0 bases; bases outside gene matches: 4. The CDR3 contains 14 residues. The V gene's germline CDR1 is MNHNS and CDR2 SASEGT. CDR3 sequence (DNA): TGTGCCAGCAGCAGACAGGGTACTAACTATGGCTACACCTTC. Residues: CASSRQGTNYGYTF.

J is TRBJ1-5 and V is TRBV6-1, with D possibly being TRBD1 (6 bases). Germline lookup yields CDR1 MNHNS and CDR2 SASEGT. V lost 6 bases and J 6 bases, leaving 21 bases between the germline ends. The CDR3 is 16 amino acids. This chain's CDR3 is CASSPPRNLGAQPQHF. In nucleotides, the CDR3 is TGTGCCAGCAGCCCGCCCCGAAATCTGGGGGCTCAGCCCCAGCATTTT.

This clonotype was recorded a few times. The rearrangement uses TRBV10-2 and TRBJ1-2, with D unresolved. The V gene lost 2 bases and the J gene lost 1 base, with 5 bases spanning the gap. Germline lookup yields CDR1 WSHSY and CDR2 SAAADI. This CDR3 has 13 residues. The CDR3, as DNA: TGCGCCAGCAGTGAGAGATATAACTATGGCTACACCTTC. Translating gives CASSERYNYGYTF.

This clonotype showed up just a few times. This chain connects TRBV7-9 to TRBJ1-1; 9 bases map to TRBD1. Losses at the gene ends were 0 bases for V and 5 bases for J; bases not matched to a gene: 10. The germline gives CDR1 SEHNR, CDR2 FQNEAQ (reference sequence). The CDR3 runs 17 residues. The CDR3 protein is CASSLATGGVKGTEAFF. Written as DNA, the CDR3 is TGTGCCAGCAGCTTAGCGACAGGGGGTGTCAAGGGGACTGAAGCTTTCTTT.

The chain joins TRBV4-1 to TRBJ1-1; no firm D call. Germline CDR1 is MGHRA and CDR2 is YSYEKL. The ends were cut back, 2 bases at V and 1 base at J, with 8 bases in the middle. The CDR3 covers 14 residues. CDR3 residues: CASSQFLGNTEAFF. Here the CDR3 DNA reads TGCGCCAGCAGCCAATTTTTGGGGAACACTGAAGCTTTCTTT.

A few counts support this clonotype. CDR3 protein: CAISGGGTYQPQHF. The CDR3 DNA reads as TGTGCCATCAGTGGGGGGGGGACTTATCAGCCCCAGCATTTT. The V and J genes are TRBV10-3 and TRBJ1-5; D is possibly TRBD1 (5 bases). CDR1 is ENHRY and CDR2 is SYGVKD in the germline V gene. The V gene lost 4 bases and the J gene lost 5 bases, with 12 bases spanning the gap. CDR3 length equals 14 residues.

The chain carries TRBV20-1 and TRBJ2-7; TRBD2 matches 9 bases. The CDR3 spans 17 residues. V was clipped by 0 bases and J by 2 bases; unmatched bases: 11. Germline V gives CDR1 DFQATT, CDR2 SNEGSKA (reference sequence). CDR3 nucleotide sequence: TGCAGTGCTAGAGAAGAGAGCGGCGGGGGGGCGCCCTACGAGCAGTACTTC. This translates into CSAREESGGGAPYEQYF.

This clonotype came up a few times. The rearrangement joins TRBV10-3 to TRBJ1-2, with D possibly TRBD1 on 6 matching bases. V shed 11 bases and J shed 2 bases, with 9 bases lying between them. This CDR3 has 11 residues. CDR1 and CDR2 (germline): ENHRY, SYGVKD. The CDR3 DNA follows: TGTGCCGCGCAGGGGAACTATGGCTACACCTTC. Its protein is CAAQGNYGYTF.